This is a list of T cell receptor beta chains from one sample in a study of chemoradiotherapy in HPV16-positive cancers. The repertoire was sequenced with immunoSEQ multiplex PCR; TCRdb's copy has only in-frame clones and lacks some. The table lists about 68,000 clones, almost 90% of them singletons. The starting material was blood, obtained from a patient who underwent chemoradiotherapy. All receptors come from a human donor with HPV-associated anogenital cancer. Both conserved end residues are part of each CDR3. Fields, in order: V gene, J gene, CDR3 protein.

TRBV7-9,TRBJ2-2,CASSPDRGGELFF
TRBV15,TRBJ2-4,CATSRVSGRPLAKNIQYF
TRBV2,TRBJ2-5,CASKSLSSVQTQYF
TRBV6-6,TRBJ1-5,CASSLTASNQPQHF
TRBV5-1,TRBJ2-6,CASSSQGAGANVLTF
TRBV6-5,TRBJ2-7,CASFSGRDYEQYF
TRBV18,TRBJ2-3,CASSTSPGLAELKSTDTQYF
TRBV9,TRBJ2-1,CASSVGTVDNEQFF
TRBV27,TRBJ2-7,CASRQAYEQYF
TRBV4-1,TRBJ2-1,CASSQGRGLAYNEQFF
TRBV4-2,TRBJ2-2,CASSESGRATGELFF
TRBV6-4,TRBJ2-2,CASSGTGSTGELFF
TRBV4-1,TRBJ2-7,CASSQVLTAGGTKLVEQYF